This entry lists 27 T cell receptor beta chains sequenced from one sample in a study of T cells in tuberculosis. Thawed, overnight-rested PBMC were stained with GMM-loaded CD1B tetramer, viability dye and anti-CD3, then sorted. C32 glucose monomycolate from Rhodococcus equi was loaded onto the CD1B tetramers. Clones were read by immunoSEQ multiplex PCR, and TCRdb kept only the in-frame ones, dropping some. Of tens of thousands of clones in the sample, roughly 93% were seen once. The sample was CD1b-GMM tetramer-negative cells sorted from PBMCs. These receptors all come from an adult woman with latent tuberculosis.

This clone occurred once. The gene calls are TRBV15 and TRBJ2-7; a possible D gene is TRBD1 (5 bases). Per germline, CDR1 LNHNV and CDR2 YYDKDF (reference sequence). The length of the CDR3 is 15 residues. With 5 bases removed from V and 6 bases from J, the gap between germline ends came to 20 bases. This chain's CDR3 is CATSGVQGLPPEQYF. The DNA for the CDR3 is TGTGCCACCAGCGGAGTGCAGGGTTTACCTCCCGAGCAGTACTTC.

The chain links TRBV7-6 to TRBJ1-6, with 8 bases fitting TRBD1. CDR1 is SGHVS, CDR2 FNYEAQ, per germline. J was trimmed by 5 bases and V by 5 bases; bases with no gene match: 8. The CDR3 covers 16 residues. The DNA of the CDR3 is TGTGCCAGCAGCCCCTCCGCGACAGGGGATAATTCACCCCTCCACTTT. Translation gives CASSPSATGDNSPLHF. The whole variable domain, remainder taken from reference TRBV7-6 and TRBJ1-6, is GAGVSQSPRYKVTKRGQDVALRCDPISGHVSLYWYRQALGQGPEFLTYFNYEAQQDKSGLPNDRFSAERPEGSISTLTIQRTEQRDSAMYRCASSPSATGDNSPLHFGNGTRLTVT.

The chain uses TRBV4-1 and TRBJ1-6; possibly TRBD1 for D (6 bases). With 4 bases removed from V and 9 bases from J, the gap between germline ends came to 13 bases. Per the germline V gene, CDR1 is MGHRA and CDR2 is YSYEKL. The CDR3 runs 14 residues. In nucleotides, the CDR3 is TGCGCCAGCAGCCGCCAGGGGCCCCCTTCACCCCTCCACTTT. This codes for CASSRQGPPSPLHF.

This clone has a single count. This chain uses TRBV2 with TRBJ2-2; D might be TRBD2 (6 bases). This CDR3 contains 15 residues. The germline V gene encodes CDR1 SNHLY and CDR2 FYNNEI. Trimming shortened V by 1 base and J by 6 bases, and 12 bases separated the two germline ends. The CDR3 nucleotides are TGTGCCAGCAGTGAAGTATTAGCGGCGGCCGGGGAGCTGTTTTTT. It codes for CASSEVLAAAGELFF. The full variable domain, in which reference TRBV2 and TRBJ2-2 provide the parts outside the CDR3, is EPEVTQTPSHQVTQMGQEVILRCVPISNHLYFYWYRQILGQKVEFLVSFYNNEISEKSEIFDDQFSVERPDGSNFTLKIRSTKLEDSAMYFCASSEVLAAAGELFFGEGSRLTVL.

The gene calls are TRBV5-1 and TRBJ2-5; 10 positions agree with TRBD2. This CDR3 comprises 15 residues. V lost 0 bases and J lost 4; bases outside the gene matches: 3. Per germline, CDR1 SGHRS and CDR2 YFSETQ. This chain's CDR3 is CASSLERGGPETQYF. For the CDR3, the DNA is TGCGCCAGCAGCTTGGAGCGGGGGGGCCCAGAGACCCAGTACTTC.

Only one count was recorded for this clone. V gene TRBV6-5 combines with J gene TRBJ2-2; D call uncertain. The germline V and J ends were trimmed by 11 bases and 3 bases, with 4 bases remaining between them. In germline, CDR1 is MNHEY, CDR2 SVGAGI. The CDR3 contains 10 residues. CDR3 region: CALYTGELFF. CDR3 sequence (DNA): TGTGCCCTTTACACCGGGGAGCTGTTTTTT.

This rearrangement joins TRBV5-1 to TRBJ2-7; D is unresolved. This CDR3 has 15 residues. Trimming took off 1 base at V and 2 bases at J, with 13 bases between the two ends. The germline gives CDR1 SGHRS, CDR2 YFSETQ. The CDR3 loop reads CASSLRLKPTYEQYV. The CDR3 nucleotides are TGCGCCAGCAGCTTGAGACTCAAACCAACCTACGAGCAGTACGTC.

J is TRBJ1-1 and V is TRBV20-1; D not resolved. CDR3 length: 11 residues. With 3 bases removed from V and 6 bases from J, the gap between germline ends came to 8 bases. CDR1 and CDR2 (germline): DFQATT, SNEGSKA (reference sequence). The CDR3 protein is CSASLSAEAFF. Here the CDR3 DNA reads TGCAGTGCTAGTCTGTCAGCTGAAGCTTTCTTT.

The chain joins TRBV10-2 to TRBJ2-1, with 7 bases fitting TRBD2. The germline CDR1 and CDR2 sequences are WSHSY and SAAADI. V was clipped by 7 bases and J by 3 bases; unmatched bases: 9. This CDR3 is built from 15 residues. CDR3 region: CASNLPSGFYNEQFF. CDR3 coding DNA: TGCGCCAGCAACCTACCTAGCGGTTTCTACAATGAGCAGTTCTTC.

The V and J genes are TRBV18 and TRBJ2-1; 11 positions agree with TRBD2. With V trimmed by 5 bases and J by 7 bases, 10 bases remained unmatched. CDR1 and CDR2 (germline): KGHSH, LQKENI. The CDR3 covers 16 residues. The CDR3 nucleotides read TGTGCCAGCTCAGGACTAGCGGGCGCCCCTGGGAATGAGCAGTTCTTC. Its translation: CASSGLAGAPGNEQFF.

A single count supports this clone. The chain carries TRBV19 and TRBJ2-5; TRBD1 is a possible D gene (5 bases). Looked up from germline, CDR1 is LNHDA and CDR2 is SQIVND (reference sequence). This CDR3 contains 15 residues. Trimming removed 7 bases from V and 6 bases from J, with 21 bases in between. CDR3 bases: TGTGCCAGTACCCCGAGCGCAGGGTATGGAAAGACCCAGTACTTC. Residues: CASTPSAGYGKTQYF.

This sequence joins TRBV6-5 and TRBJ1-1; D might be TRBD1 (6 bases). The V and J ends lost 4 bases and 9 bases respectively, with 12 bases between them. The CDR3 is 12 residues long. Germline loops: CDR1 MNHEY, CDR2 SVGAGI. The CDR3 coding sequence is TGTGCCAGCAGTTCGACAGGATTGCAAGCTTTCTTT. Its translation: CASSSTGLQAFF.

A few counts support this clone. V and J are TRBV7-6 and TRBJ2-6; D is perhaps TRBD1 (5 bases). V was pared by 4 bases and J by 2 bases, with 9 bases between. CDR1 and CDR2 from the germline V gene are SGHVS and FNYEAQ. There are 15 residues in the CDR3. The CDR3 loop is CASSSRATGANVLTF. In DNA, the CDR3 is TGTGCCAGCAGCTCCAGGGCGACTGGGGCCAACGTCCTGACTTTC.

J is TRBJ1-6 and V is TRBV19; D ambiguous. Trimming stripped 7 bases from V and 4 bases from J, with 14 bases between. The CDR3 is 15 residues long. Germline CDR1 LNHDA, CDR2 SQIVND (reference sequence). CDR3 sequence reads: CASNPGDLYNSPLHF. In DNA, the CDR3 is TGTGCCAGTAACCCCGGAGACTTATATAATTCACCCCTCCACTTT.

In nucleotides, the CDR3 is TGTGCCACCGCAAGGGACAGGGCGAGCTATGGCTACACCTTC. Protein: CATARDRASYGYTF. The rearrangement joins TRBV15 to TRBJ1-2, with 9 nucleotides matching TRBD1. This CDR3 has 14 amino acids. Losses at the gene ends were 8 bases for V and 4 bases for J; bases not matched to a gene: 8. CDR1 is LNHNV and CDR2 is YYDKDF in the germline V gene (reference sequence). Filled out from reference TRBV15 and TRBJ1-2, the complete variable domain reads DAMVIQNPRYQVTQFGKPVTLSCSQTLNHNVMYWYQQKSSQAPKLLFHYYDKDFNNEADTPDNFQSRRPNTSFCFLDIRSPGLGDTAMYLCATARDRASYGYTFGSGTRLTVV.

In this sample, this clone turned up a few times. The chain carries TRBV6-5 and TRBJ2-1; 9 bases align to TRBD2. The CDR3 sequence is 15 residues long. V was pared by 5 bases and J by 6 bases, with 8 bases of the junction left unmatched. Germline assignment: CDR1 MNHEY and CDR2 SVGAGI. CDR3 sequence: CASSKSGGTFNEQFF. In DNA, the CDR3 is TGTGCCAGCAGTAAGAGCGGGGGGACGTTCAATGAGCAGTTCTTC.

J is TRBJ1-2 and V is TRBV6-5; 8 nucleotides line up with TRBD1. Germline-derived CDR1 and CDR2 are MNHEY and SVGAGI. The V and J ends lost 2 bases and 1 base, in that order; junction bases with no gene match: 6. The CDR3 runs to 16 residues. CDR3 amino acids: CASSYTMTGDNYGYTF. The CDR3 DNA follows: TGTGCCAGCAGTTACACAATGACAGGGGATAACTATGGCTACACCTTC.

The V and J genes are TRBV7-3 and TRBJ1-1; TRBD1 matches 8 bases. With V trimmed by 1 base and J by 5 bases, 3 bases remained unmatched. CDR3 size: 14 residues. Germline assignment: CDR1 SGHTA and CDR2 FQGTGA. CDR3 bases: TGTGCCAGCAGCTTAAATACAGGGGGGACTGAAGCTTTCTTT. The encoded protein is CASSLNTGGTEAFF.

This clone has a single count. The chain recombines TRBV7-2 with TRBJ2-2; 7 nucleotides agree with TRBD1. J lost 4 bases, V lost 4 bases, and 6 bases had no gene match. The CDR3 covers 15 residues. Germline V lookup: CDR1 SGHTA, CDR2 FQGNSA. This CDR3 reads CASSSRDRGTGELFF. The CDR3 DNA follows: TGTGCCAGCAGCTCCCGGGACAGAGGCACCGGGGAGCTGTTTTTT.

As to this clone: Mismatch with germline at one junction end may stem from a read error. This chain connects TRBV5-4 to TRBJ2-3; tentatively, D is TRBD1 (6 bases). The germline CDR1 and CDR2 sequences are SGHNT and YYREEE (reference sequence). The CDR3 sequence is 14 residues long. Here the CDR3 reads CASRLDSSTDTQYF. The DNA of the CDR3 is TGTGCCAGCAGGTTGGACAGCAGCACAGATACGCAGTATTTT.

This chain uses TRBV6-4 with TRBJ2-1, with TRBD1 matching 10 bases. The germline gives CDR1 MRHNA, CDR2 SNTAGT. Germline trimming cut 6 bases from V and 1 base from J; bases unmatched to any gene: 3. This CDR3 is built from 15 residues. In DNA form, the CDR3 reads TGTGCCAGCAGCCCGGGACAGGGGTCCTACAATGAGCAGTTCTTC. Its translation is CASSPGQGSYNEQFF.

This chain joins TRBV27 and TRBJ2-1, with D perhaps matching TRBD1 (5 bases). CDR1 is MNHEY and CDR2 is SMNVEV in the germline V gene (reference sequence). The V gene lost 5 bases and the J gene lost 6 bases, with 17 bases spanning the gap. This CDR3 has 15 amino acids. CDR3 nucleotides: TGTGCCAGCAGTCCAAGACAGTACCCACGCAATGAGCAGTTCTTC. Translated: CASSPRQYPRNEQFF.

The rearrangement links TRBV6-5 to TRBJ1-2, with 11 bases lining up with TRBD1. Germline V lookup: CDR1 MNHEY, CDR2 SVGAGI. CDR3 size: 14 residues. V shed 6 bases, J shed 8 bases, and the junction held 8 bases outside the gene matches. CDR3: CASREGQGARGYTF. The DNA for the CDR3 is TGTGCCAGCAGGGAAGGACAGGGGGCAAGGGGCTACACCTTC.

V gene TRBV11-3 combines with J gene TRBJ2-3; 8 bases align to TRBD1. Looked up from germline, CDR1 is SGHNT and CDR2 is YENEEA. This CDR3 is built from 16 residues. The V gene end was trimmed by 5 bases and the J gene end by 3 bases; junction bases not matched to a gene: 10. The CDR3, as DNA: TGTGCCAGCAGCGCACGGCAGGGGGCAGAGACAGATACGCAGTATTTT. This sequence encodes CASSARQGAETDTQYF.

This clone was seen only once. V is TRBV28 and J is TRBJ1-6; 9 nucleotides agree with TRBD1. Trimming took 5 bases from V and 6 from J; bases not matched to a gene: 11. CDR1 and CDR2 from the germline V gene are MDHEN and SYDVKM. The CDR3 length is 17 residues. The DNA of the CDR3 is TGTGCCAGCAGTCACTTTAACAGGGGGCTGGGTAATTCACCCCTCCACTTT. Translation: CASSHFNRGLGNSPLHF.

This rearrangement joins TRBV2 to TRBJ2-5; the D gene is possibly TRBD1 (6 bases). The CDR3 runs to 14 residues. Germline CDR1 is SNHLY and CDR2 is FYNNEI. The V end lost 6 bases, the J end lost 4 bases, and 15 bases lay between the germline ends. The CDR3 DNA reads as TGTGCCAGCAGGCAAAGGGACATTCCAGAGACCCAGTACTTC. Encoded protein: CASRQRDIPETQYF.

The chain links TRBV30 to TRBJ2-1; 8 bases are shared with TRBD1. CDR1 GTSNPN and CDR2 SVGIG come from the germline V gene (reference sequence). The CDR3 has 13 residues. Trimming cost V 5 bases and J 3 bases; bases outside gene matches: 3. Here the CDR3 reads CAWGQGIYNEQFF. CDR3 in DNA: TGTGCCTGGGGACAGGGTATCTACAATGAGCAGTTCTTC. The full variable domain, in which reference TRBV30 and TRBJ2-1 provide the parts outside the CDR3, is SQTIHQWPATLVQPVGSPLSLECTVEGTSNPNLYWYRQAAGRGLQLLFYSVGIGQISSEVPQNLSASRPQDRQFILSSKKLLLSDSGFYLCAWGQGIYNEQFFGPGTRLTVL.